The rows below give T cell receptor beta chains drawn from one sample of a study of OX40 agonist ivuxolimab in advanced cancers. Here immunoSEQ multiplex PCR was the method, and the copy in TCRdb shows in-frame clones only, minus some. The table has roughly 80,000 clones, over 90% seen once; the top ten hold under 8%. The source material was CD4+ or CD8+ T cells sorted from blood, sampled in a trial of the OX40 agonist ivuxolimab. The receptor source for this set is an adult with an advanced solid tumor such as melanoma, head and neck, liver or kidney cancer. Each CDR3 is given with its conserved first and last residue. D genes are given only for firm matches. Only some rows state a clone size, as once, few, many or a class for expanded clones.

V	length	size	D	J	DNA	CDR3
TRBV7-9	13	NA	NA	TRBJ1-5	TGTGCCAGCAGCTCTACTGGGGTACAGCCCCAGCATTTT	CASSSTGVQPQHF
TRBV29-1	13	once	NA	TRBJ2-7	TGCAGCGTTGAAGCGGGAGACTCCTACGAGCAGTACTTC	CSVEAGDSYEQYF
TRBV4-1	15	NA	TRBD2	TRBJ2-7	TGCGCCAGCAGCCACCAAGCGGGAGTAGGATACGAGCAGTACTTC	CASSHQAGVGYEQYF
TRBV30	13	NA	NA	TRBJ2-7	TGTGCCTGGAGTGAAGTGACAGACTACGAGCAGTACTTC	CAWSEVTDYEQYF
TRBV9	11	NA	NA	TRBJ1-3	TGTGCCAGCAGCGAAAGAAACACCATATATTTT	CASSERNTIYF
TRBV5-6	15	once	NA	TRBJ1-5	TGTGCCAGCAGCTTGGCCCTTAGGGGGGATCAGCCCCAGCATTTT	CASSLALRGDQPQHF
TRBV29-1	13	NA	TRBD1	TRBJ1-1	TGCAGCGTTCAGGGGGGCGGTGGCACTGAAGCTTTCTTT	CSVQGGGGTEAFF
TRBV5-4	13	NA	NA	TRBJ1-1	TGTGCCAGCAGCTTGGCGCGGTACACTGAAGCTTTCTTT	CASSLARYTEAFF
TRBV5-6	17	NA	TRBD2	TRBJ2-7	TGTGCCAGCAGCGGCGGACTAGCGGGAGTGGGGATCCACGAGCAGTACTTC	CASSGGLAGVGIHEQYF
TRBV29-1	14	NA	NA	TRBJ1-2	TGCAGCGTTGAAGATCTGGGGGCGGACTATGGCTACACCTTC	CSVEDLGADYGYTF
TRBV19	15	NA	TRBD1	TRBJ1-4	TGTGCCAGTAGTGCCTGGTGGGACAGCGTTGAAAAACTGTTTTTT	CASSAWWDSVEKLFF
TRBV4-1	15	NA	NA	TRBJ1-1	TGCGCCAGCAGCCAAGTTCAGTGGAAAGACACTGAAGCTTTCTTT	CASSQVQWKDTEAFF
TRBV29-1	12	NA	NA	TRBJ2-3	TGCAGCGTTAGCACGGAGGGGCATACGCAGTATTTT	CSVSTEGHTQYF
TRBV4-2	15	NA	NA	TRBJ2-7	TGTGCCAGCAGCCAAGATGCACAAGCTATGAACGAGCAGTACTTC	CASSQDAQAMNEQYF
TRBV5-1	11	few	NA	TRBJ1-1	TGCGCCAGCAGACAGAGTACTGAAGCTTTCTTT	CASRQSTEAFF
TRBV9	13	once	NA	TRBJ1-5	TGTGCCAGCAGCGTGGGCAGCAATCAGCCCCAGCATTTT	CASSVGSNQPQHF
TRBV27	15	NA	NA	TRBJ2-7	TGTGCCAGCAGTTCGGCCGGGACACTTACCTACGAGCAGTACTTC	CASSSAGTLTYEQYF
TRBV10-1	14	NA	NA	TRBJ2-3	TGCGCCAGCAGTGAAGAGCTGACCACAGATACGCAGTATTTT	CASSEELTTDTQYF
TRBV7-9	14	once	NA	TRBJ1-3	TGTGCCAGCAGCTTAGTTCGGGGGGAAAACACCATATATTTT	CASSLVRGENTIYF
TRBV30	15	NA	TRBD2	TRBJ2-3	TGTGCCTGGGACGGGGAGCGGGGGGGCGCAGATACGCAGTATTTT	CAWDGERGGADTQYF